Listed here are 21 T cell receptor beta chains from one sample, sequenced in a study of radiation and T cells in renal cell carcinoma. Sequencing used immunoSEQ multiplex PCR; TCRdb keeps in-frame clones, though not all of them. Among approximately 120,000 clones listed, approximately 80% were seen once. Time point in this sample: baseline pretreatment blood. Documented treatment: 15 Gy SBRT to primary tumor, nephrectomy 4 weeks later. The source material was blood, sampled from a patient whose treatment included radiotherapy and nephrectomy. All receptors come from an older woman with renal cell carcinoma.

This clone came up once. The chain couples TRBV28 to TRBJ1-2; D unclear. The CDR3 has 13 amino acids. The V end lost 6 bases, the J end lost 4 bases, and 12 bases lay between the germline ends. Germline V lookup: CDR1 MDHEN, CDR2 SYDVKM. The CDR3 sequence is CASSTGLTYGYTF. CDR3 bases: TGTGCCAGCAGCACCGGACTGACCTATGGCTACACCTTC.

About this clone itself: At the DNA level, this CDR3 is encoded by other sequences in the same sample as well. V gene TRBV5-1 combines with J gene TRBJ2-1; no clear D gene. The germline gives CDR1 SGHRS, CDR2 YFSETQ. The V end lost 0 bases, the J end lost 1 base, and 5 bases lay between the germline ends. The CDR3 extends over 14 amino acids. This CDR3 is CASSLDGSYNEQFF. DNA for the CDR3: TGCGCCAGCAGCTTGGATGGTTCCTACAATGAGCAGTTCTTC.

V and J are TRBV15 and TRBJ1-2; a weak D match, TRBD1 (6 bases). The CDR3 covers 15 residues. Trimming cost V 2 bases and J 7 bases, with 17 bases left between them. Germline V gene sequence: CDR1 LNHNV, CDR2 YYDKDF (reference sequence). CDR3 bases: TGTGCCACCAGCAGATCGTGGAACGTCAGGGGTGGCTACACCTTC. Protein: CATSRSWNVRGGYTF. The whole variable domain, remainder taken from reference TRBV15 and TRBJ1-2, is DAMVIQNPRYQVTQFGKPVTLSCSQTLNHNVMYWYQQKSSQAPKLLFHYYDKDFNNEADTPDNFQSRRPNTSFCFLDIRSPGLGDTAMYLCATSRSWNVRGGYTFGSGTRLTVV.

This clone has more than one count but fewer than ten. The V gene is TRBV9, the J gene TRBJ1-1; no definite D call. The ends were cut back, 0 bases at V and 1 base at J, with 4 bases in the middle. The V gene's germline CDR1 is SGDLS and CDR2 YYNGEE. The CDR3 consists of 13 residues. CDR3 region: CASSVVRNTEAFF. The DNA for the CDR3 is TGTGCCAGCAGCGTAGTAAGGAACACTGAAGCTTTCTTT.

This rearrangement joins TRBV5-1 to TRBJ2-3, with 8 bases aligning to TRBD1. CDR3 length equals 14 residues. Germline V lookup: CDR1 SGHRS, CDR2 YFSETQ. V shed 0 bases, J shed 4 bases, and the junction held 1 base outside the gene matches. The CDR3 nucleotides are TGCGCCAGCAGCTTGGGGACAGGGTCAGATACGCAGTATTTT. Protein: CASSLGTGSDTQYF.

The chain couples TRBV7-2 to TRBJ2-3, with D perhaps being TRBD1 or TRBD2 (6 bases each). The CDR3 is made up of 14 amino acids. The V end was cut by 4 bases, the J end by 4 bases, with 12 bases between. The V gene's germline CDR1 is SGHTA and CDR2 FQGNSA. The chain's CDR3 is CASSSQGRPDTQYF. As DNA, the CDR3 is TGTGCCAGCAGCTCCCAGGGGAGGCCAGATACGCAGTATTTT.

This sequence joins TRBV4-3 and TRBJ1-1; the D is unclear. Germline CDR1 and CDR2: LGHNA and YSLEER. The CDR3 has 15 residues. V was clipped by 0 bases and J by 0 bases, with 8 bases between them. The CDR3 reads CASSQDARVNTEAFF. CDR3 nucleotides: TGCGCCAGCAGCCAAGATGCACGGGTGAACACTGAAGCTTTCTTT.

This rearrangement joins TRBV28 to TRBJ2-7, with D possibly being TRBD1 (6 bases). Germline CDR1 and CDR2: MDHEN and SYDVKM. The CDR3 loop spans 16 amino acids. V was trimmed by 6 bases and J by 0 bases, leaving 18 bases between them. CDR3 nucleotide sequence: TGTGCCAGCAGGCCTCACAGGGACGGCATCTCCTACGAGCAGTACTTC. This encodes CASRPHRDGISYEQYF.

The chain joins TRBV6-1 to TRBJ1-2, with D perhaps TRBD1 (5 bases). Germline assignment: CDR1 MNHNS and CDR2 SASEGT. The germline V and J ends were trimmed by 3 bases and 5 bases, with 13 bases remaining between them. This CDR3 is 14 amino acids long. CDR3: CASSETGPTYGYTF. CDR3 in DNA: TGTGCCAGCAGTGAGACGGGGCCCACTTATGGCTACACCTTC.

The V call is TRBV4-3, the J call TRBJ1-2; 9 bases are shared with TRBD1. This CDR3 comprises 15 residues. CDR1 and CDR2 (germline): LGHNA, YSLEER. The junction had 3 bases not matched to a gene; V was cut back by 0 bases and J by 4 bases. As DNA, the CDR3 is TGCGCCAGCAGCCAAGAGGGGACAGGGTCCTATGGCTACACCTTC. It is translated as CASSQEGTGSYGYTF.

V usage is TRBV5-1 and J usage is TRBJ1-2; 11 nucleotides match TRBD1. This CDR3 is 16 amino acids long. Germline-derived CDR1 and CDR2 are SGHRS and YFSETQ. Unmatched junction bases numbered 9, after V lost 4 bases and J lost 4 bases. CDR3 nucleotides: TGCGCCAGCAGCGGGACAGGGGGATCCCCGGTCTATGGCTACACCTTC. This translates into CASSGTGGSPVYGYTF.

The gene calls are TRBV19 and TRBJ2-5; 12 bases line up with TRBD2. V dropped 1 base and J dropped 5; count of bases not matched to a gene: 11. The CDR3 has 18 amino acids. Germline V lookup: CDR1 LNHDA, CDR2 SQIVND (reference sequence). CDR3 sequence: CASSIGLAGEGIGETQYF. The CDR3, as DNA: TGTGCCAGTAGTATAGGACTAGCGGGAGAAGGGATTGGCGAGACCCAGTACTTC.

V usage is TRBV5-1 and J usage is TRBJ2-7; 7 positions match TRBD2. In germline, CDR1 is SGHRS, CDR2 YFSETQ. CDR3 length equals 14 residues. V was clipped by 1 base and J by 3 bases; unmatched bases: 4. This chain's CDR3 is CASSLHERDYEQYF. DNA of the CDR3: TGCGCCAGCAGCTTGCACGAGCGGGACTACGAGCAGTACTTC. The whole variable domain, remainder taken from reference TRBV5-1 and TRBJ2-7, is KAGVTQTPRYLIKTRGQQVTLSCSPISGHRSVSWYQQTPGQGLQFLFEYFSETQRNKGNFPGRFSGRQFSNSRSEMNVSTLELGDSALYLCASSLHERDYEQYFGPGTRLTVT.

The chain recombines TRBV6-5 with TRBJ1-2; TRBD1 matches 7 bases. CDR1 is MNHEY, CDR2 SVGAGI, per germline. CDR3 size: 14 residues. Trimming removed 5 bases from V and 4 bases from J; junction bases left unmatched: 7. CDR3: CASSPGGSGYGYTF. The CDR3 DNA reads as TGTGCCAGCAGTCCAGGGGGATCGGGCTATGGCTACACCTTC.

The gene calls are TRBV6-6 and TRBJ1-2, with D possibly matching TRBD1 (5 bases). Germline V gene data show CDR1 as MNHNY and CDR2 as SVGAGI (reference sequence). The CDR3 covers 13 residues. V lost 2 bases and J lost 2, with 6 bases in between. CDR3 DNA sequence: TGTGCCAGCAGTTACGGGGACAACTATGGCTACACCTTC. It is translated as CASSYGDNYGYTF.

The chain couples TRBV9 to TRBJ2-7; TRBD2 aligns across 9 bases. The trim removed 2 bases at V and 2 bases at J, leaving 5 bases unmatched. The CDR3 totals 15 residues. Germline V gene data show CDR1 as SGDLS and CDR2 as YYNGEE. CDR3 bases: TGTGCCAGCAGCGTCACTAGCGGGTTAGCCTACGAGCAGTACTTC. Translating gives CASSVTSGLAYEQYF.

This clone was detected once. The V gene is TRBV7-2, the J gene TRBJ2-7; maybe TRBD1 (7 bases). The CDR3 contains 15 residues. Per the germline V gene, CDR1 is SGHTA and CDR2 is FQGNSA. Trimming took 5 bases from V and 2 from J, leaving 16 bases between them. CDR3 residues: CASSTQGGTPYEQYF. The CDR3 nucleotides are TGTGCCAGCAGCACCCAGGGGGGAACACCCTACGAGCAGTACTTC.

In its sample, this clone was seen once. The CDR3 sequence: CASSVQETQYF. CDR3 coding DNA: TGTGCCAGCAGTGTCCAAGAGACCCAGTACTTC. The chain recombines TRBV25-1 with TRBJ2-5; no firm D call. V lost 4 bases to trimming and J lost 1 base, with 1 base between them. The germline V gene has CDR1 MGHDK and CDR2 SYGVNS. The CDR3 runs 11 residues.

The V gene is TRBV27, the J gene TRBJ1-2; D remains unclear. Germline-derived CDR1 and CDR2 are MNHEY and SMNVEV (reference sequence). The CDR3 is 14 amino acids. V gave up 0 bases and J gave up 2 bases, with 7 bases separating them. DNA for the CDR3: TGTGCCAGCAGTTTATCGGCAGGCAACTATGGCTACACCTTC. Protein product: CASSLSAGNYGYTF.

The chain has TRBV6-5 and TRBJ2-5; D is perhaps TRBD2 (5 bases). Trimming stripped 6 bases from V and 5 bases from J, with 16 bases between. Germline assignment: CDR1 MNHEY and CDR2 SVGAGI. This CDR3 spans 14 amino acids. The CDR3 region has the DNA TGTGCCAGCAGCAGTCGGGCCTCGGGGGAGACCCAGTACTTC. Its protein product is CASSSRASGETQYF.

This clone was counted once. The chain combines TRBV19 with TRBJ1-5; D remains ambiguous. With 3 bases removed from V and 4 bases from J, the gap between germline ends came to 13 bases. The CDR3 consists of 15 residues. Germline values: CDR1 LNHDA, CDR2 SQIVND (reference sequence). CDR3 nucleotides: TGTGCCAGTAGTATTAAGCAGGTTTGGAATCAGCCCCAGCATTTT. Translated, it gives CASSIKQVWNQPQHF.